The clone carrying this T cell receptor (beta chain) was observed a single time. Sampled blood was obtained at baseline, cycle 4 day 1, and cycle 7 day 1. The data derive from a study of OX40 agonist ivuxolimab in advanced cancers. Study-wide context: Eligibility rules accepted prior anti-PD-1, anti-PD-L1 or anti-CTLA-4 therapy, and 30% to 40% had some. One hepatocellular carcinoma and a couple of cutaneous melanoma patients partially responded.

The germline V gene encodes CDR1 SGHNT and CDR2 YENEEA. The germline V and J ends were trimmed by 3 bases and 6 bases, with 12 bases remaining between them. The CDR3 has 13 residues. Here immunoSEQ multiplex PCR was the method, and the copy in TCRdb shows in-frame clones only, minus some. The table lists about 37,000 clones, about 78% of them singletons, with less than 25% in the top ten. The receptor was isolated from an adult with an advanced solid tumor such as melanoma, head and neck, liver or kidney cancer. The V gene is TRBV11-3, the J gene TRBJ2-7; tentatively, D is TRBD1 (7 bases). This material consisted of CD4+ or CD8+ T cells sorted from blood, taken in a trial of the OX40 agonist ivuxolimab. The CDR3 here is CASSLEGAGEQYF. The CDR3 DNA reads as TGTGCCAGCAGCTTGGAGGGGGCGGGCGAGCAGTACTTC.